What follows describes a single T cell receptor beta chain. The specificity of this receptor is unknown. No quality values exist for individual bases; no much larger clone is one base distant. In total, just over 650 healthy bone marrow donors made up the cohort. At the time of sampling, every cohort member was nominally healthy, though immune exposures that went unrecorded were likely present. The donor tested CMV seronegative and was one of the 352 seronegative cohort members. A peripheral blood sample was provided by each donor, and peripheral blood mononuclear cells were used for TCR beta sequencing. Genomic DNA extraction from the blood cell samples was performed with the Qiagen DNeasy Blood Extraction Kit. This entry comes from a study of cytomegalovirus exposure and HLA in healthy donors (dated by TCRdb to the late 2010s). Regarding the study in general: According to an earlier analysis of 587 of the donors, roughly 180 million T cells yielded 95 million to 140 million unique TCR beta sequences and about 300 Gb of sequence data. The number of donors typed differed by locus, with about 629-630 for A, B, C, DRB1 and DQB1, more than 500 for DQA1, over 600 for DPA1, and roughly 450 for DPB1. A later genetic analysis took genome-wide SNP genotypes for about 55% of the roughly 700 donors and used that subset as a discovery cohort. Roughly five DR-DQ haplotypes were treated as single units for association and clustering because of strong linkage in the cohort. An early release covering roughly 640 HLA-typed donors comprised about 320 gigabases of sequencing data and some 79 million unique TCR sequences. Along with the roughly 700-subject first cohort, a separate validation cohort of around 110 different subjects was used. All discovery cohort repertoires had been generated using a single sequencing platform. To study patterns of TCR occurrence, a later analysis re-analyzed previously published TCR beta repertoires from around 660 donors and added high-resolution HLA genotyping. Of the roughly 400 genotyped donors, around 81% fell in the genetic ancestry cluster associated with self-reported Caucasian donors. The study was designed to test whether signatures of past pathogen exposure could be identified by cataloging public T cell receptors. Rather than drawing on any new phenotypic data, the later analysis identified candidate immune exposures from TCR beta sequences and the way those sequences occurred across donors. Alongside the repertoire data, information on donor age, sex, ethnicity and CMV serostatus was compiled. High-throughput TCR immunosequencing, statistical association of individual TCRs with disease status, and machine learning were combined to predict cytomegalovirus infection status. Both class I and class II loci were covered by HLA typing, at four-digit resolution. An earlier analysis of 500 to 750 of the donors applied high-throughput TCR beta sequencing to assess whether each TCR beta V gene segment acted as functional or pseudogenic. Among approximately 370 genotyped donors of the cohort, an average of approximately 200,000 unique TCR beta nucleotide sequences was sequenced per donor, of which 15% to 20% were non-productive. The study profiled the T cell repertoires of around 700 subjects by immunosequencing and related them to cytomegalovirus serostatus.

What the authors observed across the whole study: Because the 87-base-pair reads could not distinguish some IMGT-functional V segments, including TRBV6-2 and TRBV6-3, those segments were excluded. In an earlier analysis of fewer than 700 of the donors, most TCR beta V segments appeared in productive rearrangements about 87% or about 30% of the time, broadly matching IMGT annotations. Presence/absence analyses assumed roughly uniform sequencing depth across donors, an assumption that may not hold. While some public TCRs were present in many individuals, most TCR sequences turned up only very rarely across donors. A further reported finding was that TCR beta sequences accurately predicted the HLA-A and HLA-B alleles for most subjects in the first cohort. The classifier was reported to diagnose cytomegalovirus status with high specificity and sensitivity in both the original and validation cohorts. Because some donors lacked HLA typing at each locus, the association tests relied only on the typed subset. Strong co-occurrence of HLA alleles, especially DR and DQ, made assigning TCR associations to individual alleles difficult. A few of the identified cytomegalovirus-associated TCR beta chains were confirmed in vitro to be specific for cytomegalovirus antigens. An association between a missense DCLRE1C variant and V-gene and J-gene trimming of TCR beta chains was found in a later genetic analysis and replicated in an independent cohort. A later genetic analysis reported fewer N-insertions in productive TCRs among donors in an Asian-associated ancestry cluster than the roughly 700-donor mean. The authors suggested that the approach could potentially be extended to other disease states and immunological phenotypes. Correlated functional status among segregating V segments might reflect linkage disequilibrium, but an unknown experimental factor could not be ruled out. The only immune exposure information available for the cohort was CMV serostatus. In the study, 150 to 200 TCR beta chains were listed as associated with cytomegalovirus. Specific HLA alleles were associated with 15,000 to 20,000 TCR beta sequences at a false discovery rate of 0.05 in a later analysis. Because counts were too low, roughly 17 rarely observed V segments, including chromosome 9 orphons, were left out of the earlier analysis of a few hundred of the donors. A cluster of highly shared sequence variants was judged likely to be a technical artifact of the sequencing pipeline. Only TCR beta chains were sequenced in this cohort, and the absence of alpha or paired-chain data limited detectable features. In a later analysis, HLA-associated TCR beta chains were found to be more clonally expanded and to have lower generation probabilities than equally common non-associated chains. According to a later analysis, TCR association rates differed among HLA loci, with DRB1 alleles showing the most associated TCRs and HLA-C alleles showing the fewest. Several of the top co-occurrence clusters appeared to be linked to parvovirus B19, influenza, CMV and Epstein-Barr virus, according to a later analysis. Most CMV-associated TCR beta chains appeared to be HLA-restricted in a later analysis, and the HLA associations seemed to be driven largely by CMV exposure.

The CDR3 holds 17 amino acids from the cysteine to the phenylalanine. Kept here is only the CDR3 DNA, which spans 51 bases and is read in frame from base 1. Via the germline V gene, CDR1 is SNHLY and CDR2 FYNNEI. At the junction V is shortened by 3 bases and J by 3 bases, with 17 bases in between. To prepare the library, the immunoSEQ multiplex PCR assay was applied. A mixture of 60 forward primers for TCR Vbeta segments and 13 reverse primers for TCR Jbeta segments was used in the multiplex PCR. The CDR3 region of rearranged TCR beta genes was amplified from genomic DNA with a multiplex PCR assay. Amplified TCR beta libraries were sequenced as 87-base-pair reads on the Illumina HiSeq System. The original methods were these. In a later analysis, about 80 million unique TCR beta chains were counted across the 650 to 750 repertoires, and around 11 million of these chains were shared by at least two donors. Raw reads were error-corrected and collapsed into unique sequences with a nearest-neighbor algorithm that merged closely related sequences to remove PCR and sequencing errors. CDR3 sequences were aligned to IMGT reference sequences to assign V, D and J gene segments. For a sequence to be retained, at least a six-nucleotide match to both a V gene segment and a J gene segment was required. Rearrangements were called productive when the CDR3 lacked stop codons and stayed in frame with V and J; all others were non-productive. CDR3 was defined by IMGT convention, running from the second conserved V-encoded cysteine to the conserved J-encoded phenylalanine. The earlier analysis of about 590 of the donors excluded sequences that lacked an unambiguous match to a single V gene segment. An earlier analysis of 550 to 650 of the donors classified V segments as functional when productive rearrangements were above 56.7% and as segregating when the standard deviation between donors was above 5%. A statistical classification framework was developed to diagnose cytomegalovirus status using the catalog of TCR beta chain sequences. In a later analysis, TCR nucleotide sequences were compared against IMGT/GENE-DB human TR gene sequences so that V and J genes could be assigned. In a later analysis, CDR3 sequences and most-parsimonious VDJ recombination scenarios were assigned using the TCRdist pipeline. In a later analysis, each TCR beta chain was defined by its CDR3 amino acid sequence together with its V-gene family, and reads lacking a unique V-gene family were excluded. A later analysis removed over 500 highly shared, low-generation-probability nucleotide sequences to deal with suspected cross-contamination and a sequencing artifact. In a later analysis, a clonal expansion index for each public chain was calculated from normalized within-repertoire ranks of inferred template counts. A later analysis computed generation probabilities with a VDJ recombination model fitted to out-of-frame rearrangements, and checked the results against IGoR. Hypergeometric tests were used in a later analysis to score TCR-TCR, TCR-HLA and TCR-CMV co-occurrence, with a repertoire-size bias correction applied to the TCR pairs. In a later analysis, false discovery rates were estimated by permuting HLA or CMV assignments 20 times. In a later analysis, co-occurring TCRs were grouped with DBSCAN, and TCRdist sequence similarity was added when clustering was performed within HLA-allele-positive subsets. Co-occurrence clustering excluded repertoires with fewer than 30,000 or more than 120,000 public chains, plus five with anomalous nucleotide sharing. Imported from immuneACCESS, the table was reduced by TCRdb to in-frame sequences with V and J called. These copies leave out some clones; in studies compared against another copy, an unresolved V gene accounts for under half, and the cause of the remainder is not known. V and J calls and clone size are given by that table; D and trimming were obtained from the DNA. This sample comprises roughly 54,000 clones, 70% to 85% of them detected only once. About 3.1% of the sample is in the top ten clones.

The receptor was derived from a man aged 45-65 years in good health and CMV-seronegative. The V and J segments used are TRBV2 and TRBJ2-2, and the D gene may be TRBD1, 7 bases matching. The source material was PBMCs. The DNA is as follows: TGTGCCAGCAGTGAGGAGGGGGCGGTTTTCGACACCGGGGAGCTGTTTTTT. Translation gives CASSEEGAVFDTGELFF.